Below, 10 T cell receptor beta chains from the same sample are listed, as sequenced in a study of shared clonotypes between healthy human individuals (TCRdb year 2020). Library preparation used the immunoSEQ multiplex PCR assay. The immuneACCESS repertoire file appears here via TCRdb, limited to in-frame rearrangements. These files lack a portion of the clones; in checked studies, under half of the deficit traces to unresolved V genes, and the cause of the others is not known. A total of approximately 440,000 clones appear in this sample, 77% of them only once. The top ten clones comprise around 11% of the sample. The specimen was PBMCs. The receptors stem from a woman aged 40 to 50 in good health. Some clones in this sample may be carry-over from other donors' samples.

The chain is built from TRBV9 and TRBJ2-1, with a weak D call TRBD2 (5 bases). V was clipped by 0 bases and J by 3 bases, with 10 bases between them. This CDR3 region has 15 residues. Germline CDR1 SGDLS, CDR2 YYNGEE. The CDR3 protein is CASSVDGLSYNEQFF. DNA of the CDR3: TGTGCCAGCAGCGTAGATGGACTCAGCTACAATGAGCAGTTCTTC.

The CDR3 DNA reads as TGCGCCAGCAGCCAAGATTACGGGGCAAAAGTCGGCTATGGCTACACCTTC. This codes for CASSQDYGAKVGYGYTF. The J gene is TRBJ1-2, the V gene TRBV4-3; D may be TRBD1 (5 bases). V was trimmed by 0 bases and J by 4 bases, leaving 18 bases between them. CDR1 and CDR2 (germline): LGHNA, YSLEER. This CDR3 comprises 17 residues.

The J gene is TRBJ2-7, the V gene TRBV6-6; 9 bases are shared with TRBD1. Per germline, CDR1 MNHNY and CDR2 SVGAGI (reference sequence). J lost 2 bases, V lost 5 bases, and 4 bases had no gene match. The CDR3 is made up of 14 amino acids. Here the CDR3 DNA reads TGTGCCAGCAGTGCCGGGACAGGGACCTACGAGCAGTACTTC. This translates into CASSAGTGTYEQYF.

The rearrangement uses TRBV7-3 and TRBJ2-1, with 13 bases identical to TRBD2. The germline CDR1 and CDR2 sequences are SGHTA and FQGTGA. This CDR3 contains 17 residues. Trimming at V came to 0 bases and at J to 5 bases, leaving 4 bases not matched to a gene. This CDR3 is CASSLTGTSGINNEQFF. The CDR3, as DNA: TGTGCCAGCAGCTTAACCGGGACTAGCGGGATCAACAATGAGCAGTTCTTC.

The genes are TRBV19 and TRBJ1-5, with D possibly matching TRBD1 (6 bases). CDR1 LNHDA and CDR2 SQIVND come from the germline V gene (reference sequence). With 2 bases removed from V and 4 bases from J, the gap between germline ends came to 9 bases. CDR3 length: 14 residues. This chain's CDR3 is CASSIQGQNQPQHF. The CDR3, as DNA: TGTGCCAGTAGTATACAGGGGCAAAATCAGCCCCAGCATTTT.

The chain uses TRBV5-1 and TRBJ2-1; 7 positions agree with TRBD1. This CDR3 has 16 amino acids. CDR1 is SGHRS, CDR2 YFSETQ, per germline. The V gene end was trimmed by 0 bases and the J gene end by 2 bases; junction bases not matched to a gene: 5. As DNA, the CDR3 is TGCGCCAGCAGCTTGGCCGTAGGACAGGCCTACAATGAGCAGTTCTTC. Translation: CASSLAVGQAYNEQFF.

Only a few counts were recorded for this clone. DNA for the CDR3: TGCGCCAGCAGCTTGGAATCACAGGACGTTAAGTACTTC. This gives the protein CASSLESQDVKYF. This chain joins TRBV5-1 and TRBJ2-7; possibly TRBD1 for D (5 bases). Looked up from germline, CDR1 is SGHRS and CDR2 is YFSETQ. The CDR3 length is 13 residues. V was trimmed by 0 bases and J by 11 bases, leaving 15 bases between them.

The CDR3 loop reads CASLDRSYGYTF. The CDR3 coding sequence is TGTGCCAGCCTTGACAGGAGCTATGGCTACACCTTC. The J gene is TRBJ1-2, the V gene TRBV6-1; D might be TRBD1 (6 bases). In germline, CDR1 is MNHNS, CDR2 SASEGT. The CDR3 consists of 12 residues. Trimming cost V 8 bases and J 4 bases, with 11 bases left between them.

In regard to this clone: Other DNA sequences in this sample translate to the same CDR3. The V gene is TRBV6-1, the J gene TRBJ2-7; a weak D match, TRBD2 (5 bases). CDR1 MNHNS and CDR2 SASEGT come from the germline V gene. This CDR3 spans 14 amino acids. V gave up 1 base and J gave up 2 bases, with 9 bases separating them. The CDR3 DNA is TGTGCCAGCAGTGAAGTGCGAGGGCCCTACGAGCAGTACTTC. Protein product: CASSEVRGPYEQYF.

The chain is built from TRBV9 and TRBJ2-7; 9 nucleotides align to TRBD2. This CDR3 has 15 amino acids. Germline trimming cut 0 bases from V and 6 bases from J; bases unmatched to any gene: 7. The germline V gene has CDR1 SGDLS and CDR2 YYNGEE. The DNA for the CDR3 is TGTGCCAGCAGCGTAGGGGCTAGCGGGATTCGCGAGCAGTACTTC. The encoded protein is CASSVGASGIREQYF.